The 32 T cell receptor beta chains in this list originate from one sample, sequenced in a study of neurological immune-mediated disorders. TCRdb independently ran MiXCR on the 5' RACE reads; one entry per CDR3 protein. The sample includes some 65,000 distinct CDR3 sequences, 4.1% of them seen just once. The sample comprised PBMCs. The receptors here all came from a man aged 50 to 60 with multiple sclerosis.

This clonotype was counted ten times or more. The chain recombines TRBV20-1 with TRBJ2-3; D tentatively fits TRBD1 or TRBD2 (5 bases each). The CDR3 extends over 14 amino acids. V was clipped by 8 bases and J by 0 bases, with 15 bases between them. Germline values: CDR1 DFQATT, CDR2 SNEGSKA (reference sequence). The CDR3 nucleotides are TGCAGTACCCAGGGACCCTTTAGCACAGATACGCAGTATTTT. Translated: CSTQGPFSTDTQYF.

This clonotype has ten or more counts. The chain couples TRBV5-1 to TRBJ2-3, with 9 bases fitting TRBD1. Germline CDR1 SGHRS, CDR2 YFSETQ. With V trimmed by 4 bases and J by 3 bases, 6 bases remained unmatched. The CDR3 has 15 residues. The CDR3 sequence is CASSPDRGRTDTQYF. The CDR3 DNA follows: TGCGCCAGCAGCCCGGACAGGGGTCGGACAGATACGCAGTATTTT.

In this sample, this clonotype turned up many times. The chain has TRBV5-1 and TRBJ1-2; D gene uncertain. The CDR3 is 16 residues long. In germline, CDR1 is SGHRS, CDR2 YFSETQ. Between the trimmed V and J ends, which lost 0 bases and 6 bases, there was a span of 18 bases. The DNA for the CDR3 is TGCGCCAGCAGCTTGGCTAGCGAGACCATCTACCATGGCTACACCTTC. This sequence encodes CASSLASETIYHGYTF.

The table lists this clonotype with a few counts. The V and J genes are TRBV12-3 or TRBV12-4 and TRBJ2-2, with 8 bases lining up with TRBD1. Trimming removed 7 bases from V and 6 bases from J; junction bases left unmatched: 19. The CDR3 is 18 residues long. The CDR3 nucleotides read TGTGCCAGCACCTCGACAGGGGTTGTGCTTAAGGTGGCCGGGGAGCTGTTTTTT. Translated: CASTSTGVVLKVAGELFF.

This chain joins TRBV5-1 and TRBJ1-1; D might be TRBD1 (6 bases). The CDR3 spans 15 residues. Trimming removed 0 bases from V and 5 bases from J, with 14 bases in between. Germline values: CDR1 SGHRS, CDR2 YFSETQ. The CDR3 DNA follows: TGCGCCAGCAGCTTGGTATCACAGGGCGTGACTGAAGCTTTCTTT. It specifies CASSLVSQGVTEAFF.

This clonotype occurred many times. V gene TRBV4-1 combines with J gene TRBJ2-6; D not certain. V gave up 0 bases and J gave up 0 bases, with 9 bases separating them. CDR1 is MGHRA, CDR2 YSYEKL, per germline. This CDR3 is 17 amino acids long. The CDR3, as DNA: TGCGCCAGCAGCCAAGAAGAGACCCCCTCTGGGGCCAACGTCCTGACTTTC. Protein: CASSQEETPSGANVLTF.

This clonotype was detected ten times or more. This sequence joins TRBV7-2 and TRBJ1-5; a weak D match, TRBD1 (5 bases). CDR1 SGHTA and CDR2 FQGNSA come from the germline V gene. CDR3 length: 15 amino acids. With 1 base removed from V and 4 bases from J, the gap between germline ends came to 11 bases. CDR3 nucleotide sequence: TGTGCCAGCAGCTTAGGGGGCTCAGGAAATCAGCCCCAGCATTTT. Encoded protein: CASSLGGSGNQPQHF.

This clonotype was seen repeatedly, ten times or more. The V and J genes are TRBV20-1 and TRBJ2-1; tentative D call: TRBD1 (5 bases). Germline CDR1 DFQATT, CDR2 SNEGSKA (reference sequence). The CDR3 loop spans 16 amino acids. The germline V and J ends were trimmed by 1 base and 7 bases, with 20 bases remaining between them. For the CDR3, the DNA is TGCAGTGCTAGAGTAAAGGGGTCTGCTATAATGAATGAGCAGTTCTTC. Translation gives CSARVKGSAIMNEQFF.

At least ten counts were recorded for this clonotype. The rearrangement uses TRBV5-1 and TRBJ2-3; D ambiguous. Germline lookup yields CDR1 SGHRS and CDR2 YFSETQ. V was trimmed by 0 bases and J by 6 bases, leaving 5 bases between them. This CDR3 is built from 12 residues. The CDR3 DNA reads as TGCGCCAGCAGCTTGGTTAGCGATACGCAGTATTTT. Translated, it gives CASSLVSDTQYF.

Worth noting for this clonotype: Sequence at one end of the junction differs from germline and may be a read error. The chain joins TRBV7-8 to TRBJ1-5, with TRBD1 identical over 7 bases. This CDR3 is built from 15 residues. Germline-derived CDR1 and CDR2 are SGHVS and FQNEAQ. In nucleotides, the CDR3 is TGTGCCAGCAGCCACACAGGGGTCCCTTATCAGCCCCAGAATTTT. Residues: CASSHTGVPYQPQNF.

There are many counts of this clonotype. The rearrangement links TRBV5-6 to TRBJ1-1; D is unclear. The CDR3 sequence is 15 residues long. The V end was cut by 3 bases, the J end by 3 bases, with 15 bases between. CDR1 SGHDT and CDR2 YYEEEE come from the germline V gene. The CDR3 here is CASSSLEVFYTEAFF. DNA for the CDR3: TGTGCCAGCAGCTCCCTCGAGGTCTTCTACACTGAAGCTTTCTTT.

The rearrangement links TRBV18 to TRBJ2-1, with D possibly matching TRBD1 (5 bases). The V and J ends lost 0 bases and 3 bases respectively, with 9 bases between them. CDR3 length equals 15 residues. Per germline, CDR1 KGHSH and CDR2 LQKENI. The DNA for the CDR3 is TGTGCCAGCTCACCACCTTGGCAGGGCTACAATGAGCAGTTCTTC. The encoded protein is CASSPPWQGYNEQFF.

This clonotype was counted many times. CDR3 nucleotides: TGTGCCAGCACCTACCGGTGGACAGGGGAGTTTCATGGTTCACCCCTCCACTTT. Encoded protein: CASTYRWTGEFHGSPLHF. The rearrangement joins TRBV6-5 to TRBJ1-6; 9 bases line up with TRBD1. Germline lookup yields CDR1 MNHEY and CDR2 SVGAGI. CDR3 length equals 18 residues. The junction had 19 bases not matched to a gene; V was cut back by 7 bases and J by 9 bases.

Concerning this clonotype: This may arise from a read error, as a much more abundant clone is one base away. V and J are TRBV5-1 and TRBJ2-3, with unresolved D. This CDR3 contains 14 residues. Trimming stripped 0 bases from V and 6 bases from J, with 11 bases between. From germline, CDR1 is SGHRS and CDR2 YFSETQ. The CDR3, as DNA: TGCGCCAGCAGCTTGGACAACGCCGTGGATACGCAGTATTTT. Translation: CASSLDNAVDTQYF.

This clonotype was picked up a small number of times. This could be a read error, since a much larger clone is one nucleotide away. The V gene is TRBV20-1, the J gene TRBJ1-5; a weak D match, TRBD1 (6 bases). In germline, CDR1 is DFQATT, CDR2 SNEGSKA (reference sequence). V dropped 1 base and J dropped 6 bases, with 16 bases sitting between them. This CDR3 spans 15 amino acids. CDR3 DNA: TGCAGTGCTAGAGGAAACACAGGGCGCTCTCAGCCCCAGCATTTT. Its translation is CSARGNTGRSQPQHF.

On this clonotype itself: A much bigger clone sits one base away, suggesting this may be a read error. The chain uses TRBV20-1 and TRBJ1-2, with D uncertain. Germline CDR1 is DFQATT and CDR2 is SNEGSKA (reference sequence). Trimming shortened V by 3 bases and J by 3 bases, and 8 bases separated the two germline ends. The CDR3 runs 12 residues. The CDR3 bases are TGCAGTGCTAGTCATTGGGACTATGGCTACACCTTC. It encodes CSASHWDYGYTF.

This clonotype was detected many times. V and J are TRBV11-2 and TRBJ2-5; tentatively, D is TRBD1 (6 bases). This CDR3 is built from 18 residues. Germline values: CDR1 SGHAT, CDR2 FQNNGV. Trimming took off 6 bases at V and 1 base at J, with 24 bases between the two ends. The CDR3 loop is CASSLSSEGGIIQETQYF. The CDR3 coding sequence is TGTGCCAGCAGTCTTAGTTCTGAAGGGGGAATTATCCAAGAGACCCAGTACTTC.

This clonotype was recorded at least ten times. The V and J genes are TRBV20-1 and TRBJ1-4; 8 bases are a match to TRBD1. The CDR3 length is 14 residues. Germline loops: CDR1 DFQATT, CDR2 SNEGSKA (reference sequence). Losses at the gene ends were 3 bases for V and 7 bases for J; bases not matched to a gene: 7. This chain's CDR3 is CSASRTGYGEKLFF. CDR3 coding DNA: TGCAGTGCTAGCCGGACAGGGTATGGTGAAAAACTGTTTTTT.

This clonotype was recorded at least ten times. V and J are TRBV20-1 and TRBJ2-3; 10 nucleotides line up with TRBD2. Trimming took 2 bases from V and 2 from J; bases not matched to a gene: 4. CDR3 length equals 15 residues. Germline V gene sequence: CDR1 DFQATT, CDR2 SNEGSKA (reference sequence). This CDR3 is CSARRSGGFTDTQYF. CDR3 DNA: TGCAGTGCTAGACGTAGCGGGGGGTTCACAGATACGCAGTATTTT.

There are many counts of this clonotype. The V call is TRBV7-2, the J call TRBJ2-1, with TRBD2 matching over 8 bases. The junction had 5 bases not matched to a gene; V was cut back by 5 bases and J by 2 bases. Germline assignment: CDR1 SGHTA and CDR2 FQGNSA. This CDR3 has 15 amino acids. DNA of the CDR3: TGTGCCAGCAGCCTGTATAGCGGGGCCTACAATGAGCAGTTCTTC. It specifies CASSLYSGAYNEQFF.

This chain connects TRBV14 to TRBJ1-1; 10 bases are a match to TRBD1. This CDR3 comprises 16 residues. With 1 base clipped from V and 5 bases from J, the junction kept 7 bases outside the gene matches. Per germline, CDR1 SGHDN and CDR2 FVKESK. The CDR3 loop reads CASSQGDRGFDTEAFF. Here the CDR3 DNA reads TGTGCCAGCAGCCAAGGGGACAGGGGCTTTGATACTGAAGCTTTCTTT.

This clonotype appeared many times. This chain uses TRBV20-1 with TRBJ1-5; 8 bases align to TRBD1. The germline gives CDR1 DFQATT, CDR2 SNEGSKA (reference sequence). The CDR3 totals 13 residues. J was trimmed by 9 bases and V by 5 bases; bases with no gene match: 9. CDR3 coding DNA: TGCAGTGCTGAGCTACAGGGGGGTGGGCCCCAGCATTTT. This sequence encodes CSAELQGGGPQHF.

This clonotype was observed many times. This rearrangement joins TRBV9 to TRBJ2-3; D is possibly TRBD1 or TRBD2 (6 bases each). V was clipped by 0 bases and J by 0 bases, with 17 bases between them. Germline V CDR1 and CDR2: SGDLS, YYNGEE. The CDR3 contains 18 residues. The CDR3 here is CASSVGGQGLSSTDTQYF. DNA of the CDR3: TGTGCCAGCAGCGTAGGGGGGCAGGGACTCTCTAGCACAGATACGCAGTATTTT. Full variable domain (remainder filled in from reference TRBV9 and TRBJ2-3): DSGVTQTPKHLITATGQRVTLRCSPRSGDLSVYWYQQSLDQGLQFLIQYYNGEERAKGNILERFSAQQFPDLHSELNLSSLELGDSALYFCASSVGGQGLSSTDTQYFGPGTRLTVL.

This clonotype was picked up many times. The chain is built from TRBV5-6 and TRBJ1-1; unclear D gene. CDR3 length equals 18 residues. CDR1 is SGHDT, CDR2 YYEEEE, per germline. Trimming removed 0 bases at V and 0 bases at J, with 18 bases between. The CDR3: CASSLVRREIDMNTEAFF. The CDR3 nucleotides read TGTGCCAGCAGCTTGGTTAGGAGAGAAATCGATATGAACACTGAAGCTTTCTTT.

This clonotype was recorded at least ten times. V usage is TRBV29-1 and J usage is TRBJ2-5, with TRBD1 matching over 7 bases. The CDR3 consists of 13 residues. Germline CDR1 and CDR2: SQVTM and ANQGSEA. V was clipped by 4 bases and J by 7 bases; unmatched bases: 9. CDR3 in amino acids: CSVVEQGLGTQYF. CDR3 in DNA: TGCAGCGTTGTTGAACAGGGGTTAGGGACCCAGTACTTC.

This clonotype has a count of ten or more. V gene TRBV12-3 or TRBV12-4 combines with J gene TRBJ2-1; no definite D call. V was pared by 8 bases and J by 4 bases, with 15 bases between. The CDR3 is made up of 14 amino acids. The CDR3 reads CASGSTYQYNEQFF. The CDR3 nucleotides are TGTGCCAGCGGATCAACGTACCAGTACAATGAGCAGTTCTTC.

This clonotype was recorded many times. This chain uses TRBV7-2 with TRBJ1-4; 7 positions agree with TRBD1. This CDR3 has 15 amino acids. V shed 4 bases and J 4 bases; nucleotides not matched to a gene: 6. The germline gives CDR1 SGHTA, CDR2 FQGNSA. CDR3 nucleotides: TGTGCCAGCAGCTCACAGACAGGGCTTAATGAAAAACTGTTTTTT. Encoded protein: CASSSQTGLNEKLFF.

This clonotype was seen many times. The chain links TRBV20-1 to TRBJ2-5; TRBD2 agrees at 7 bases. This CDR3 has 11 amino acids. CDR1 is DFQATT, CDR2 SNEGSKA, per germline (reference sequence). Unmatched junction bases numbered 4, after V lost 3 bases and J lost 9 bases. DNA for the CDR3: TGCAGTGCTAGGACTAGCTCGGCCCAGTACTTC. Protein product: CSARTSSAQYF.

This clonotype showed up many times. The V gene is TRBV6-5, the J gene TRBJ1-4; perhaps TRBD1 as D (5 bases). The V and J ends lost 4 bases and 4 bases respectively, with 16 bases between them. Germline V gene data show CDR1 as MNHEY and CDR2 as SVGAGI. The CDR3 has 16 residues. DNA for the CDR3: TGTGCCAGCAGTTCCTCCGCAGGGTCAGATAATGAAAAACTGTTTTTT. This translates into CASSSSAGSDNEKLFF.

Ten or more counts support this clonotype. The chain carries TRBV7-9 and TRBJ2-5, with TRBD1 matching over 7 bases. The J segment lost 2 bases and the V segment lost 5 bases, leaving 11 bases of the junction unmatched. Per germline, CDR1 SEHNR and CDR2 FQNEAQ (reference sequence). The CDR3 consists of 16 residues. The CDR3 loop is CASSRPITTGQETQYF. The CDR3 DNA is TGTGCCAGCAGCCGCCCCATAACGACAGGGCAAGAGACCCAGTACTTC.

The sample holds many counts of this clonotype. The gene calls are TRBV5-1 and TRBJ2-5; no definite D call. Germline CDR1 SGHRS, CDR2 YFSETQ. V was cut by 0 bases and J by 3 bases, with 9 bases left in between. The CDR3 extends over 14 amino acids. CDR3 protein: CASSLGPTEETQYF. The DNA for the CDR3 is TGCGCCAGCAGCTTGGGACCGACGGAAGAGACCCAGTACTTC.

The genes are TRBV20-1 and TRBJ2-5; perhaps TRBD2 as D (7 bases). CDR1 and CDR2 from the germline V gene are DFQATT and SNEGSKA (reference sequence). The CDR3 is 14 residues long. Trimming shortened V by 3 bases and J by 5 bases, and 16 bases separated the two germline ends. The CDR3 nucleotides read TGCAGTGCTAGGGAAGGGGGGGGAATTGAGACCCAGTACTTC. Amino acid sequence: CSAREGGGIETQYF.